The clone carrying this T cell receptor (beta chain) was seen only a few times. This sample is part of a study of shared clonotypes between healthy human individuals. Across the whole study: Three plates each covered CD4 naive and memory; CD8 naive two, CD8 memory one.

This CDR3 spans 16 amino acids. The J segment lost 4 bases and the V segment lost 4 bases, leaving 12 bases of the junction unmatched. Germline-derived CDR1 and CDR2 are SGDLS and YYNGEE. TCRdb's table, derived via immunoSEQ multiplex PCR, lists solely in-frame clones and lacks some. Found here are about 360,000 clones, less than 75% of them singletons; the top ten hold 8% to 13%. The clonotype comes from a man aged 25 to 45 in good health. This chain joins TRBV9 and TRBJ2-3; TRBD1 agrees at 7 bases. The sample was memory CD4+ T cells sorted from blood. Subset meaning: CD45RA-negative fraction. The CDR3 coding sequence is TGTGCCAGCAGCTACCAGCCGACAGGGCGGGCAGATACGCAGTATTTT. Translating it yields CASSYQPTGRADTQYF. The whole variable domain, filled in from reference TRBV9 and TRBJ2-3, reads DSGVTQTPKHLITATGQRVTLRCSPRSGDLSVYWYQQSLDQGLQFLIQYYNGEERAKGNILERFSAQQFPDLHSELNLSSLELGDSALYFCASSYQPTGRADTQYFGPGTRLTVL.